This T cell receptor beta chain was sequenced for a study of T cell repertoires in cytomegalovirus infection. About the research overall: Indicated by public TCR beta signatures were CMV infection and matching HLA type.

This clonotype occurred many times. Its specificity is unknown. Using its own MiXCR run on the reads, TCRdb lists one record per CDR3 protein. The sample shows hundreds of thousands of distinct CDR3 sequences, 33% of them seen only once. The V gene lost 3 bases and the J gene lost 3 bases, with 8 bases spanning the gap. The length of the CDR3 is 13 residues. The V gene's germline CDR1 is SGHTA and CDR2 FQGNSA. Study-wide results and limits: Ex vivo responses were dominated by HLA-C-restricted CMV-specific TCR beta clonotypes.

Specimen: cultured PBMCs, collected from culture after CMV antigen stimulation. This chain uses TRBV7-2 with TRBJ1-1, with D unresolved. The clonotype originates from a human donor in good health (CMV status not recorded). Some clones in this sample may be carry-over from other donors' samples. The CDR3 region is CASSFGLYTEAFF. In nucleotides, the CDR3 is TGTGCCAGCAGCTTCGGCCTTTACACTGAAGCTTTCTTT.